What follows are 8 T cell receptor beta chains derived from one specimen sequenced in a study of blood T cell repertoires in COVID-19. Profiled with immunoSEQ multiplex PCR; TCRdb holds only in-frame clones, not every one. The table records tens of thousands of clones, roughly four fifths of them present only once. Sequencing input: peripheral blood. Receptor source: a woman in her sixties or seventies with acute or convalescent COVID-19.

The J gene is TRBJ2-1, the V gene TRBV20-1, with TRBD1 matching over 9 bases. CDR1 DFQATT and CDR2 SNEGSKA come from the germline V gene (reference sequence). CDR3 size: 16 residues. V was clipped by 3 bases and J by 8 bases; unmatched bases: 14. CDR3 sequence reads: CSASNPGQGVLDEQFF. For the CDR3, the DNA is TGCAGTGCTAGTAACCCGGGACAGGGTGTTCTTGATGAGCAGTTCTTC.

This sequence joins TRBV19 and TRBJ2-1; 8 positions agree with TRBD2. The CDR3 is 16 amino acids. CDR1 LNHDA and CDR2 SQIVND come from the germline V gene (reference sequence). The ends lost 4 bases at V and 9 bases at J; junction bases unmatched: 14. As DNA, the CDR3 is TGTGCCAGTAGTAAAGGGTCTGCGGGGGGCGGGAGTGAGCAGTTCTTC. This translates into CASSKGSAGGGSEQFF.

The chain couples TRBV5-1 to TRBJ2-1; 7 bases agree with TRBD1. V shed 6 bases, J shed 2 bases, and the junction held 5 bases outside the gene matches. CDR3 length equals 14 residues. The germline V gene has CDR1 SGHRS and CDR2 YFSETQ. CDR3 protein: CASNDREAYNEQFF. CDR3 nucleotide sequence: TGCGCCAGCAACGACAGGGAAGCCTACAATGAGCAGTTCTTC. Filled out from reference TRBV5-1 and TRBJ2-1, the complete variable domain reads KAGVTQTPRYLIKTRGQQVTLSCSPISGHRSVSWYQQTPGQGLQFLFEYFSETQRNKGNFPGRFSGRQFSNSRSEMNVSTLELGDSALYLCASNDREAYNEQFFGPGTRLTVL.

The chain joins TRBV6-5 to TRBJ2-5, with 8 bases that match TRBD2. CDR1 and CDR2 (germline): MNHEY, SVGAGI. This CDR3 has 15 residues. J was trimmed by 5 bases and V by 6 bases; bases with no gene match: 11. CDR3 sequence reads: CASRRRTSREETQYF. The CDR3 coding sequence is TGTGCCAGCAGGCGTCGGACTAGCCGGGAGGAGACCCAGTACTTC.

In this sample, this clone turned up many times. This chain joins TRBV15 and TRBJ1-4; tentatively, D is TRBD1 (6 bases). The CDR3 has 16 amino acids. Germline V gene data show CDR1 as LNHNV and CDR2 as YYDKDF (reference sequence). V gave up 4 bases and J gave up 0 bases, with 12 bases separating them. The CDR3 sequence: CATSTAYRATNEKLFF. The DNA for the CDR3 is TGTGCCACCAGCACCGCCTACAGGGCAACTAATGAAAAACTGTTTTTT. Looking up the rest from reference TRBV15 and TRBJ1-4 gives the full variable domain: DAMVIQNPRYQVTQFGKPVTLSCSQTLNHNVMYWYQQKSSQAPKLLFHYYDKDFNNEADTPDNFQSRRPNTSFCFLDIRSPGLGDTAMYLCATSTAYRATNEKLFFGSGTQLSVL.

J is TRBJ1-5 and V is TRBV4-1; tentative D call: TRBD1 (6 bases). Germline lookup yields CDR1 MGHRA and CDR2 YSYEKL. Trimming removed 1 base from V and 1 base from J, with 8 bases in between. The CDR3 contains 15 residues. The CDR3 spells CASSQVGQSNQPQHF. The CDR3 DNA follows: TGCGCCAGCAGCCAAGTAGGACAGAGCAATCAGCCCCAGCATTTT.

CDR3: CASSHPGTGDGEQFF. The CDR3 nucleotides read TGTGCCAGCAGTCACCCCGGGACAGGGGATGGTGAGCAGTTCTTC. V is TRBV6-5 and J is TRBJ2-1, with 10 bases that match TRBD1. The CDR3 is 15 amino acids. V shed 5 bases and J 9 bases; nucleotides not matched to a gene: 10. Germline CDR1 reads MNHEY; CDR2 reads SVGAGI.

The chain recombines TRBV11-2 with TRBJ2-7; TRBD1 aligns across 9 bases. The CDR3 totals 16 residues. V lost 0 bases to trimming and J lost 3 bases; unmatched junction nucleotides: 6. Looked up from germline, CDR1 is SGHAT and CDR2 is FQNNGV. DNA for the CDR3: TGTGCCAGCAGCTTAGATACCGGGACAGGGAGCTACGAGCAGTACTTC. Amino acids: CASSLDTGTGSYEQYF.